Following are 25 T cell receptor beta chains from one sample sequenced in a study of T cells in Graves' hyperthyroidism and ophthalmopathy. Authors of the study amplified TCR beta CDR3 regions from RNA transcripts. The HTBI primer set was used in a first-round RT-PCR of the TCR CDR3. TCRdb processed the multiplex PCR reads anew with MiXCR; each CDR3 protein has one entry. The sample yields roughly 400,000 distinct CDR3 sequences, around a sixth seen once. Sequenced input: blood. These receptors came from a woman aged 18-30 years with Graves' hyperthyroidism that later progressed to Graves' ophthalmopathy.

This clonotype was found many times. The chain carries TRBV5-1 and TRBJ2-2; the D is unclear. There are 15 residues in the CDR3. The V and J ends lost 4 bases and 1 base respectively, with 11 bases between them. Germline CDR1 reads SGHRS; CDR2 reads YFSETQ. In DNA, the CDR3 is TGCGCCAGCAGCGAGGACCCGTTGAACACCGGGGAGCTGTTTTTT. This encodes CASSEDPLNTGELFF. The whole variable domain, filled in from reference TRBV5-1 and TRBJ2-2, reads KAGVTQTPRYLIKTRGQQVTLSCSPISGHRSVSWYQQTPGQGLQFLFEYFSETQRNKGNFPGRFSGRQFSNSRSEMNVSTLELGDSALYLCASSEDPLNTGELFFGEGSRLTVL.

The table lists this clonotype with many counts. CDR3 coding DNA: TGTGCCAGCAGTGTTGGGGGATATAGCAATCAGCCCCAGCATTTT. This gives the protein CASSVGGYSNQPQHF. The chain joins TRBV6-1 to TRBJ1-5, with a weak D call TRBD1 (5 bases). Trimming took 4 bases from V and 0 from J, leaving 10 bases between them. Germline V lookup: CDR1 MNHNS, CDR2 SASEGT. The length of the CDR3 is 15 residues.

This chain connects TRBV18 to TRBJ2-7, with 9 bases that match TRBD1. Per germline, CDR1 KGHSH and CDR2 LQKENI. V lost 3 bases to trimming and J lost 1 base; unmatched junction nucleotides: 7. The CDR3 is 16 amino acids. This CDR3 is CASSPRTGTGSYEQYF. The CDR3 DNA reads TGTGCCAGCTCACCTCGGACCGGGACAGGGTCCTACGAGCAGTACTTC.

On this clonotype: This may be a read error, as it is one base from a much larger clone. V gene TRBV20-1 combines with J gene TRBJ2-1; D gene unclear. Germline CDR1 reads DFQATT; CDR2 reads SNEGSKA (reference sequence). V was trimmed by 0 bases and J by 6 bases, leaving 15 bases between them. The CDR3 consists of 15 residues. The CDR3 here is CSARDPPDPSNEQFF. CDR3 DNA: TGCAGTGCTAGAGATCCCCCAGACCCGTCCAATGAGCAGTTCTTC.

The chain has TRBV27 and TRBJ1-2; D uncertain. There are 11 residues in the CDR3. Germline CDR1 and CDR2: MNHEY and SMNVEV (reference sequence). V was pared by 6 bases and J by 8 bases, with 10 bases between. This chain's CDR3 is CASSRSRGYTF. The CDR3 DNA sequence: TGTGCCAGCAGCCGTTCTAGAGGCTACACCTTC.

Many counts were recorded for this clonotype. The gene calls are TRBV5-6 and TRBJ1-1; D gene uncertain. Germline CDR1 SGHDT, CDR2 YYEEEE. This CDR3 spans 14 amino acids. The V and J ends lost 0 bases and 1 base respectively, with 7 bases between them. CDR3 nucleotide sequence: TGTGCCAGCAGCTTGGATTCCGGGAACACTGAAGCTTTCTTT. It translates to CASSLDSGNTEAFF.

This clonotype was detected ten times or more. The V gene is TRBV6-1, the J gene TRBJ2-1, with 13 nucleotides matching TRBD2. The CDR3 has 15 residues. Germline values: CDR1 MNHNS, CDR2 SASEGT. Trimming took 5 bases from V and 5 from J; bases not matched to a gene: 3. The CDR3 DNA reads as TGTGCCAGCAGTTGGACTAGCGGGAGACACAATGAGCAGTTCTTC. It encodes CASSWTSGRHNEQFF.

V gene TRBV6-6 combines with J gene TRBJ2-5; D is undetermined. CDR1 MNHNY and CDR2 SVGAGI come from the germline V gene (reference sequence). V lost 2 bases, J lost 3 bases, and 7 bases lay in between. The CDR3 length is 13 residues. CDR3 protein: CASSYQKKETQYF. The CDR3 region has the DNA TGTGCCAGCAGTTACCAGAAGAAAGAGACCCAGTACTTC.

This clonotype is medium-sized (0.01 to 0.1%). The chain uses TRBV29-1 and TRBJ2-7; the match to TRBD2 covers 8 bases. The CDR3 has 16 residues. Germline assignment: CDR1 SQVTM and CDR2 ANQGSEA. J gave up 2 bases and V 0 bases, and 9 bases lay outside the gene matches. The CDR3 loop is CSVEEVGIAGTYEQYF. For the CDR3, the DNA is TGCAGCGTTGAAGAGGTTGGAATAGCGGGAACCTACGAGCAGTACTTC.

Of note for this clonotype: A much larger clone lies a single base off, so this may be a read error. The chain couples TRBV7-9 to TRBJ2-1; D gene ambiguous. Looked up from germline, CDR1 is SEHNR and CDR2 is FQNEAQ (reference sequence). The length of the CDR3 is 18 residues. V lost 4 bases to trimming and J lost 9 bases, with 28 bases between them. The CDR3 region has the DNA TGTGCCAGCAGCTCCTCTACTTTCCTCCAAGTTCGCCACAGTGAGCAGTTCTTC. It encodes CASSSSTFLQVRHSEQFF.

This clonotype has just a few counts. This chain links TRBV6-2 or TRBV6-3 with TRBJ2-5, with D perhaps matching TRBD2 (6 bases). This CDR3 spans 16 amino acids. Trimming shortened V by 1 base and J by 4 bases, and 16 bases separated the two germline ends. The V gene's germline CDR1 is MNHEY and CDR2 SVGEGT. This chain's CDR3 is CASSYWEEGRPETQYF. The CDR3 nucleotides read TGTGCCAGCAGTTACTGGGAGGAGGGGAGACCAGAGACCCAGTACTTC.

This clonotype was seen ten or more times. This chain uses TRBV24-1 with TRBJ2-2, with TRBD1 matching 8 bases. CDR3 size: 16 residues. Germline trimming cut 4 bases from V and 5 bases from J; bases unmatched to any gene: 8. CDR1 is KGHDR and CDR2 is SFDVKD in the germline V gene. For the CDR3, the DNA is TGTGCCACCAGTGAAACAGGGGGTATGATGACCGGGGAGCTGTTTTTT. Its translation is CATSETGGMMTGELFF.

This clonotype has a count of ten or more. V and J are TRBV13 and TRBJ2-1; 9 bases fit TRBD2. This CDR3 is 17 amino acids long. The J segment lost 2 bases and the V segment lost 2 bases, leaving 7 bases of the junction unmatched. Germline-derived CDR1 and CDR2 are PRHDT and FYEKMQ (reference sequence). CDR3 residues: CASSLRSRTSAYNEQFF. As DNA, the CDR3 is TGTGCCAGCAGCTTAAGAAGCAGGACTAGCGCCTACAATGAGCAGTTCTTC. Filled out from reference TRBV13 and TRBJ2-1, the complete variable domain reads AAGVIQSPRHLIKEKRETATLKCYPIPRHDTVYWYQQGPGQDPQFLISFYEKMQSDKGSIPDRFSAQQFSDYHSELNMSSLELGDSALYFCASSLRSRTSAYNEQFFGPGTRLTVL.

This clonotype was seen more than once but under ten times. This chain links TRBV3-1 with TRBJ2-2, with a possible D match to TRBD2 (6 bases). Germline CDR1 LGHDT, CDR2 YNNKEL (reference sequence). The V end was cut by 1 base, the J end by 6 bases, with 9 bases between. This CDR3 region has 14 residues. The CDR3 spells CASSQGLGPGELFF. In nucleotides, the CDR3 is TGTGCCAGCAGCCAAGGACTAGGCCCCGGGGAGCTGTTTTTT.

This sequence joins TRBV4-3 and TRBJ2-3; TRBD2 aligns across 12 bases. Trimming removed 5 bases from V and 6 bases from J; junction bases left unmatched: 9. Per the germline V gene, CDR1 is LGHNA and CDR2 is YSLEER. CDR3 size: 16 residues. The CDR3 region has the DNA TGCGCCAGCAGCGCCCTAGCGGGAGGGCTCGGGGATACGCAGTATTTT. It yields the protein CASSALAGGLGDTQYF.

This sequence joins TRBV6-2 or TRBV6-3 and TRBJ2-1, with TRBD2 matching over 10 bases. This CDR3 has 17 residues. Trimming cost V 2 bases and J 9 bases; bases outside gene matches: 13. From germline, CDR1 is MNHEY and CDR2 SVGEGT. The CDR3 DNA reads TGTGCCAGCAGTTACGAAGCGGGAGGGCATAATGTCGGTGAGCAGTTCTTC. It yields the protein CASSYEAGGHNVGEQFF.

This clonotype was seen many times. V and J are TRBV5-1 and TRBJ2-7; 14 nucleotides agree with TRBD2. This CDR3 comprises 17 residues. V dropped 4 bases and J dropped 1; count of bases not matched to a gene: 7. Germline V gives CDR1 SGHRS, CDR2 YFSETQ. The DNA of the CDR3 is TGCGCCAGCAGCCTGACTAGCGGGAGGGCCAGTTCCTACGAGCAGTACTTC. This encodes CASSLTSGRASSYEQYF.

CDR3 sequence: CASSAPGTSGASSYNEQFF. DNA of the CDR3: TGTGCCAGCAGCGCCCCCGGGACTAGCGGGGCGAGCTCCTACAATGAGCAGTTCTTC. This chain uses TRBV9 with TRBJ2-1; 13 bases line up with TRBD2. The V segment lost 3 bases and the J segment 0 bases; nucleotides outside the gene matches: 9. Germline-derived CDR1 and CDR2 are SGDLS and YYNGEE. This CDR3 has 19 residues.

The genes are TRBV6-1 and TRBJ2-7; D unclear. CDR3 length: 12 residues. V shed 11 bases and J shed 5 bases, with 16 bases lying between them. Germline lookup yields CDR1 MNHNS and CDR2 SASEGT. CDR3 DNA: TGTGCCTCAAAGGCGACCCTGAACGAGCAGTACTTC. It specifies CASKATLNEQYF.

In this sample, this clonotype turned up many times. The V call is TRBV24-1, the J call TRBJ2-7; 7 bases fit TRBD2. The CDR3 loop spans 16 amino acids. Germline V lookup: CDR1 KGHDR, CDR2 SFDVKD. V dropped 3 bases and J dropped 3; count of bases not matched to a gene: 10. CDR3 amino acids: CATSDASGVSYYEQYF. The CDR3 region has the DNA TGTGCCACCAGTGATGCCAGCGGGGTCTCCTACTACGAGCAGTACTTC.

This clonotype showed up many times. V is TRBV20-1 and J is TRBJ2-5, with 7 bases identical to TRBD1. Germline loops: CDR1 DFQATT, CDR2 SNEGSKA (reference sequence). Trimming took 5 bases from V and 5 from J; bases not matched to a gene: 20. CDR3 length: 17 amino acids. CDR3 in amino acids: CSAVPNRGTRAVETQYF. For the CDR3, the DNA is TGCAGTGCTGTACCTAACAGGGGTACTAGAGCGGTGGAGACCCAGTACTTC.

V is TRBV10-3 and J is TRBJ2-6, with TRBD2 as a possible D gene (5 bases). The CDR3 contains 13 residues. Germline-derived CDR1 and CDR2 are ENHRY and SYGVKD. V dropped 8 bases and J dropped 0 bases, with 5 bases sitting between them. CDR3 DNA: TGTGCCATCGGAGGCTCTGGGGCCAACGTCCTGACTTTC. Its protein product is CAIGGSGANVLTF.

The chain recombines TRBV11-2 with TRBJ2-7; 8 bases fit TRBD2. Losses at the gene ends were 4 bases for V and 3 bases for J; bases not matched to a gene: 14. Germline V gives CDR1 SGHAT, CDR2 FQNNGV. The CDR3 runs 17 residues. Here the CDR3 reads CASSSRLMTSAFYEQYF. CDR3 DNA: TGTGCCAGCAGCTCGAGACTTATGACTAGCGCCTTCTACGAGCAGTACTTC.

The gene calls are TRBV9 and TRBJ2-2, with 9 positions matching TRBD2. The CDR3 contains 17 residues. In germline, CDR1 is SGDLS, CDR2 YYNGEE. Losses at the gene ends were 2 bases for V and 5 bases for J; bases not matched to a gene: 10. The CDR3 spells CASSVVSGRPRTGELFF. CDR3 nucleotides: TGTGCCAGCAGCGTGGTTAGCGGGAGACCGAGGACCGGGGAGCTGTTTTTT.

CDR3 in DNA: TGCAGTGCTCAAGCTAGCGGGAGTCTAGATACGCAGTATTTT. Its protein is CSAQASGSLDTQYF. The rearrangement uses TRBV20-1 and TRBJ2-3; 10 positions match TRBD2. Germline-derived CDR1 and CDR2 are DFQATT and SNEGSKA (reference sequence). The CDR3 is made up of 14 amino acids. V was clipped by 5 bases and J by 5 bases; unmatched bases: 7.